What follows are 8 T cell receptor beta chains derived from one specimen sequenced in a study of cytomegalovirus exposure and HLA in healthy donors. 13 Jbeta primers and 60 Vbeta primers were used for the PCR. Repertoires were generated with immunoSEQ multiplex PCR, while TCRdb's copy carries only in-frame clones and drops some. The profile shows 150,000 to 200,000 clones, around 83% of them singletons. Material: PBMCs. The source of these receptors is a male donor in good health and CMV-seropositive.

As for this clone: This sample includes further DNA sequences coding for the same CDR3. This chain links TRBV11-3 with TRBJ1-1; D is perhaps TRBD1 (5 bases). Germline V gene lookup returns CDR1 SGHNT and CDR2 YENEEA. The V end was cut by 5 bases, the J end by 5 bases, with 12 bases between. CDR3 length: 13 residues. As DNA, the CDR3 is TGTGCCAGCAGCCCAAATGGGGGGACTGAAGCTTTCTTT. Translating gives CASSPNGGTEAFF.

The chain has TRBV19 and TRBJ1-1; D gene ambiguous. Germline CDR1 is LNHDA and CDR2 is SQIVND (reference sequence). The CDR3 has 14 residues. Trimming removed 1 base from V and 1 base from J, with 7 bases in between. The CDR3 DNA follows: TGTGCCAGTAGTATAGGACTGCAGAACACTGAAGCTTTCTTT. It specifies CASSIGLQNTEAFF.

V and J are TRBV5-1 and TRBJ2-1, with a possible D match to TRBD1 (5 bases). This CDR3 region has 12 residues. The germline V gene encodes CDR1 SGHRS and CDR2 YFSETQ. Trimming took off 0 bases at V and 10 bases at J, with 8 bases between the two ends. The CDR3 spells CASSLGGLEQFF. Here the CDR3 DNA reads TGCGCCAGCAGCTTGGGGGGCCTAGAGCAGTTCTTC.

The rearrangement uses TRBV5-4 and TRBJ2-7; the match to TRBD1 covers 8 bases. J lost 2 bases, V lost 4 bases, and 5 bases had no gene match. Germline V gives CDR1 SGHNT, CDR2 YYREEE (reference sequence). The CDR3 spans 14 residues. The CDR3 here is CASSEDRVAYEQYF. DNA for the CDR3: TGTGCCAGCAGCGAGGACAGGGTTGCCTACGAGCAGTACTTC.

V gene TRBV5-1 combines with J gene TRBJ2-7; D possibly corresponds to TRBD2 (6 bases). Germline V gene lookup returns CDR1 SGHRS and CDR2 YFSETQ. This CDR3 has 15 residues. Trimming shortened V by 4 bases and J by 0 bases, and 14 bases separated the two germline ends. The CDR3 loop is CASSDGTSSSYEQYF. The CDR3 DNA reads TGCGCCAGCAGCGACGGGACTTCCAGCTCCTACGAGCAGTACTTC.

This clone showed up just a few times. V usage is TRBV6-5 and J usage is TRBJ1-2; D is perhaps TRBD1 (5 bases). V lost 11 bases, J lost 7 bases, and 14 bases lay in between. Germline V gene sequence: CDR1 MNHEY, CDR2 SVGAGI. The CDR3 length is 11 residues. The CDR3 protein is CASRGVGGYTF. The DNA of the CDR3 is TGTGCCTCTCGGGGGGTGGGTGGCTACACCTTC.

The chain carries TRBV7-2 and TRBJ2-2; TRBD1 might be the D (5 bases). Germline V gene sequence: CDR1 SGHTA, CDR2 FQGNSA. Trimming removed 6 bases at V and 7 bases at J, with 15 bases between. This CDR3 spans 14 amino acids. Here the CDR3 DNA reads TGTGCCAGCAGAGGGGCCAGAGTGGGCGGGGAGCTGTTTTTT. Protein product: CASRGARVGGELFF. The variable domain in full, completed from reference TRBV7-2 and TRBJ2-2, reads GAGVSQSPSNKVTEKGKDVELRCDPISGHTALYWYRQSLGQGLEFLIYFQGNSAPDKSGLPSDRFSAERTGGSVSTLTIQRTQQEDSAVYLCASRGARVGGELFFGEGSRLTVL.

The J gene is TRBJ1-3, the V gene TRBV10-3; 7 nucleotides align to TRBD1. Germline CDR1 ENHRY, CDR2 SYGVKD. The J segment lost 4 bases and the V segment lost 5 bases, leaving 5 bases of the junction unmatched. CDR3 length equals 14 residues. The CDR3 DNA is TGTGCCATCAGTAAACAGGGGTCCGGAAACACCATATATTTT. The encoded protein is CAISKQGSGNTIYF.